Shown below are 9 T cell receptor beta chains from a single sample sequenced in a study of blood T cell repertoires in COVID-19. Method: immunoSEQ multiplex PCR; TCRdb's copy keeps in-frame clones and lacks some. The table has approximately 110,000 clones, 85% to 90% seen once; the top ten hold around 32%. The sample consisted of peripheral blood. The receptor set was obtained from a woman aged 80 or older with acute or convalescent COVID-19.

As DNA, the CDR3 is TGCGCCAGCAGCTTGGGGACAGAGACATACAATGAGCAGTTCTTC. This encodes CASSLGTETYNEQFF. The chain links TRBV5-1 to TRBJ2-1, with D possibly being TRBD1 (6 bases). The V gene lost 0 bases and the J gene lost 4 bases, with 11 bases spanning the gap. Germline values: CDR1 SGHRS, CDR2 YFSETQ. CDR3 length: 15 amino acids.

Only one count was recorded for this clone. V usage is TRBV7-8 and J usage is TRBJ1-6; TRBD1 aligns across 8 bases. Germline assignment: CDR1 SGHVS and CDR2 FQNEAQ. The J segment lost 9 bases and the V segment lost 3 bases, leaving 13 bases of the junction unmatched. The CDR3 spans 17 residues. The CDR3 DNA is TGTGCCAGCAGCTTGCGGTGGTTAGGACAGGGTGGTTCACCCCTCCACTTT. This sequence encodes CASSLRWLGQGGSPLHF.

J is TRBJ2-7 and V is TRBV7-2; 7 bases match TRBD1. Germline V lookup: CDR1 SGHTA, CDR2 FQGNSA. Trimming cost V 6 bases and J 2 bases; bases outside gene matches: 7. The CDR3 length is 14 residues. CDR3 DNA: TGTGCCAGCAGAGGGGGACAGATACCCTACGAGCAGTACTTC. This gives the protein CASRGGQIPYEQYF.

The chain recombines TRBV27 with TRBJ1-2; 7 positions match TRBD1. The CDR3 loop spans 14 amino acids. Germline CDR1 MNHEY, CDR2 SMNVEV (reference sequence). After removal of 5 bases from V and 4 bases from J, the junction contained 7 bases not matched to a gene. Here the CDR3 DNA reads TGTGCCAGCAGTCCATCATCAGGGGGCTATGGCTACACCTTC. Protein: CASSPSSGGYGYTF.

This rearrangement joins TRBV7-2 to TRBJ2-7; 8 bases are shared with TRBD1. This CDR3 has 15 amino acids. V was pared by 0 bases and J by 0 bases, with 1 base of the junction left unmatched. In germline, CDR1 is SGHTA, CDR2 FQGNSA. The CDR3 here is CASSLAQGASYEQYF. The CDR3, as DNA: TGTGCCAGCAGCTTAGCGCAGGGGGCCTCCTACGAGCAGTACTTC.

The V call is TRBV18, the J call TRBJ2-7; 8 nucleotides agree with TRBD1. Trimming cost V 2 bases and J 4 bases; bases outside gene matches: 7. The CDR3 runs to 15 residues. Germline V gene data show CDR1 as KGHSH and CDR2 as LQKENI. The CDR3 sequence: CASSPTQGALYEQYF. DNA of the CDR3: TGTGCCAGCTCACCAACGCAGGGGGCATTATACGAGCAGTACTTC.

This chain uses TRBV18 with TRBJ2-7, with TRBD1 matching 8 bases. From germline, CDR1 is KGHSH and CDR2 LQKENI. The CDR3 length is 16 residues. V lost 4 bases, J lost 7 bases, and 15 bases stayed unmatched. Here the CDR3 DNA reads TGTGCCAGCTCACTAAATGGGCCAGGGGGCCAGGGTGAGCAGTACTTC. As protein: CASSLNGPGGQGEQYF.

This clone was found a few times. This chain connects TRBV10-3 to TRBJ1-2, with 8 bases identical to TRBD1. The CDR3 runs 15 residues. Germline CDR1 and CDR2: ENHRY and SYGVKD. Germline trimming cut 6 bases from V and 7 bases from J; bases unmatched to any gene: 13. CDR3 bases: TGTGCCATCAGGTGGGCATTCCGGCAGGGGGCTGGCTACACCTTC. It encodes CAIRWAFRQGAGYTF.

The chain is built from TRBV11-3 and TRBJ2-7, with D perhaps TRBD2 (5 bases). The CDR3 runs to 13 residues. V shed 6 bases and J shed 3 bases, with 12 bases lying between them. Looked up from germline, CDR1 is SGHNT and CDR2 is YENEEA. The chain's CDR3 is CASSRTVGYEQYF. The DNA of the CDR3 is TGTGCCAGCAGTAGGACTGTCGGCTACGAGCAGTACTTC. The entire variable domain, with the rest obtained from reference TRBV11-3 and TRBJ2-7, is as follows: EAGVVQSPRYKIIEKKQPVAFWCNPISGHNTLYWYLQNLGQGPELLIRYENEEAVDDSQLPKDRFSAERLKGVDSTLKIQPAELGDSAVYLCASSRTVGYEQYFGPGTRLTVT.